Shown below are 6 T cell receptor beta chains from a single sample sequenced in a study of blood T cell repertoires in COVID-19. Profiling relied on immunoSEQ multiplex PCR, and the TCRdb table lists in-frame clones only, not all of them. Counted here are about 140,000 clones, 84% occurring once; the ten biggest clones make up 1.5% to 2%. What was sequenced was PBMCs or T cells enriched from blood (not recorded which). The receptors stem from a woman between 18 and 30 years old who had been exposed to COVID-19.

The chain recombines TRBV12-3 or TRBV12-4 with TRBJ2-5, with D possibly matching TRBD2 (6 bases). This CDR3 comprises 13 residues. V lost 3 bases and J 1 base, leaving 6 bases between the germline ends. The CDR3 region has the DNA TGTGCCAGCAGTTTTAGCGGCCAAGAGACCCAGTACTTC. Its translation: CASSFSGQETQYF.

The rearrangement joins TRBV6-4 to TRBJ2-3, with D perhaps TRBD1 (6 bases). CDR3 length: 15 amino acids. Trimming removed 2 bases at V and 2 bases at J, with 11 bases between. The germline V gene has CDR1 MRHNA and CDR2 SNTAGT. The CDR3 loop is CASSDGQGNTDTQYF. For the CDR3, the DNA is TGTGCCAGCAGTGACGGGCAGGGGAACACAGATACGCAGTATTTT.

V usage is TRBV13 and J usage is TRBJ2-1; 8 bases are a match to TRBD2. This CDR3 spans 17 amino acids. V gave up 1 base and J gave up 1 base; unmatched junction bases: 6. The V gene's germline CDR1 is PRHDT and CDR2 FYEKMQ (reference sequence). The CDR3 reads CASSLEGGTRSYNEQFF. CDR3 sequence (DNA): TGTGCCAGCAGCTTAGAGGGCGGGACTAGGTCCTACAATGAGCAGTTCTTC.

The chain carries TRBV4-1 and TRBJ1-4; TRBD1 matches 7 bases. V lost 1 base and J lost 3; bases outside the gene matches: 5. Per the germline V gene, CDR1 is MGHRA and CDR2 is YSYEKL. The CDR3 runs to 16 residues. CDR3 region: CASSQGLGTANEKLFF. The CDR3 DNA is TGCGCCAGCAGCCAAGGGTTAGGGACAGCTAATGAAAAACTGTTTTTT.

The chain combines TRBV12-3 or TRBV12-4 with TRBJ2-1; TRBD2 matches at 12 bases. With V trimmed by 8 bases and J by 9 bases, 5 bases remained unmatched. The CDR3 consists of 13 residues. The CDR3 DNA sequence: TGTGCCAGCCGACTAGCGGGAGAGAGTGAGCAGTTCTTC. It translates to CASRLAGESEQFF.

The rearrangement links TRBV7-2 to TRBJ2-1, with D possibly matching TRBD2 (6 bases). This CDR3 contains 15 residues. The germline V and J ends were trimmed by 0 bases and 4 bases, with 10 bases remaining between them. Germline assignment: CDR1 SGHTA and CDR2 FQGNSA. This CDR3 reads CASSLAAGSYNEQFF. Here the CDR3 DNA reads TGTGCCAGCAGCTTAGCAGCGGGCTCTTACAATGAGCAGTTCTTC.